This T cell receptor beta chain was captured by sequencing in a study of CD8 T cells in ankylosing spondylitis (dated by TCRdb to the late 2010s). A note on the overall study: To find TCR variants linked to disease, the study profiled T cell receptor beta repertoires in ankylosing spondylitis patients and healthy donors. The full study cohort comprised 25 ankylosing spondylitis patients and roughly 110 healthy donors. Peripheral blood samples were taken, and synovial fluid was additionally collected from ankylosing spondylitis patients.

Here is what the overall study found, with its caveats: A TCR beta motif of several highly homologous amino acid variants appeared characteristic of blood from ankylosing spondylitis patients. Some TCR beta motif variants had previously been reported in synovial fluid and blood of reactive arthritis patients, which suggested common disease-initiation mechanisms. The disease-linked clones were reported to be significantly enriched in matched synovial fluid samples from ankylosing spondylitis patients. The disease-linked clones had a CD8+ phenotype and were found at relatively low frequencies in peripheral blood.

Instrument on record: Illumina HiSeq 2500. Quantitative 5'-RACE with molecular barcodes was the method used to prepare the TCR beta libraries. Processing in the source paper ran as follows. To identify disease-linked TCR variants, a new computational method was used, one built on a probabilistic model of VDJ rearrangement. TCRdb's own reprocessing of the public reads used fastp at Q25 and MiXCR and kept productive beta chains. Identical CDR3 protein sequences are pooled into one entry, listed with their most common genes and DNA. TCRdb, not the original authors, processed these V and J calls. The sample includes around 540,000 distinct CDR3 sequences, with 10% to 15% observed a single time. The ten most abundant clones make up 6.5% to 7% of the sample. V and J are truncated by 3 bases and 8 bases respectively, leaving an intervening sequence of 11 bases. The CDR3 runs 13 residues from the cysteine to the phenylalanine. The read is trimmed to its CDR3 DNA, 39 bases read in frame from base 1. The germline V gene (reference sequence) yields LNHNV for CDR1 and YYDKDF for CDR2.

This clonotype appeared a few times. The antigen it binds to is not known. No much larger clone exists at a distance of one base, and base qualities are not known. Here the chain combines TRBV15 and TRBJ2-1, with the D gene tentatively TRBD1 or TRBD2, based on 5 matching bases in each. This sequence was found in a male donor with ankylosing spondylitis. The sequenced sample consisted of blood, either unsorted or a sorted T cell fraction (not recorded which). The bases are TGTGCCACCAGCAGGTTACGAGGGGATGAGCAGTTCTTC. Translation gives CATSRLRGDEQFF.